Listed below are T cell receptor beta chains from one sample, sequenced in a study of T cells in Graves' hyperthyroidism and ophthalmopathy. Each CDR3 protein is one row after TCRdb ran MiXCR on the multiplex PCR reads. The sample contains 550,000 to 700,000 distinct CDR3 sequences, around 45% of which appear only once. Sequences were obtained from peripheral blood or thyroid tissue (not recorded which). The receptors come from an adult woman with Graves' disease, either hyperthyroidism or ophthalmopathy (not recorded which). The CDR3 runs from the conserved cysteine through the conserved F or W. D genes are given only for firm matches. Some rows mark clone size as missing; the rest say once, few, many or name a class of expanded clone.

j_call,d_call,v_call,clone_size,cdr3_aa,cdr3_nt
TRBJ1-3,-,TRBV5-1,-,CASRTETSGSTIYF,TGCGCCAGCAGGACGGAGACTAGCGGGAGCACCATATATTTT
TRBJ2-5,TRBD2,TRBV5-1,many,CASSLSPGTSGNQETQYF,TGCGCCAGCAGCTTATCTCCAGGAACTAGCGGGAACCAAGAGACCCAGTACTTC
TRBJ2-5,-,TRBV4-2,-,CASRPNGRGETQYF,TGTGCCAGCAGACCTAACGGGAGAGGTGAGACCCAGTACTTC
TRBJ2-7,TRBD1,TRBV5-1,-,CASTGTTGGPGYEQYF,TGCGCTTCGACCGGGACGACAGGGGGCCCCGGCTACGAGCAGTACTTC
TRBJ2-6,-,TRBV7-8,-,CASSLGLRNTEAF,TGTGCCAGCAGCTTAGGACTACGAAACACTGAAGCTTTC
TRBJ1-5,TRBD1,TRBV24-1,-,CATSDGDRGDDQPQHF,TGTGCCACCAGTGACGGGGACAGGGGAGATGATCAGCCCCAGCATTTT
TRBJ2-7,TRBD2,TRBV20-1,many,CSARVPSGIYEQYF,TGCAGTGCTAGAGTCCCTAGCGGTATCTACGAGCAGTACTTC
TRBJ1-5,-,TRBV4-1,many,CASSQEPRSNQPQHF,TGCGCCAGCAGCCAGGAACCCCGAAGCAATCAGCCCCAGCATTTT
TRBJ1-2,TRBD1,TRBV29-1,-,CSSWTGTEINGYTF,TGCAGCAGTTGGACAGGAACCGAGATAAATGGCTACACCTTC
TRBJ1-2,-,TRBV28,many,CASMRHLYGYTF,TGTGCCAGCATGAGGCACTTATATGGCTACACCTTC
TRBJ2-5,-,TRBV6-1,many,CASSEGVLETQYF,TGTGCCAGCAGTGAAGGAGTTCTGGAGACCCAGTACTTC
TRBJ1-1,-,TRBV29-1,once,CSEQARNTEAFF,TGCAGCGAGCAGGCCAGAAACACTGAAGCTTTCTTT
TRBJ1-1,TRBD1,TRBV4-2,-,CASSRRTGANTEAFF,TGTGCCAGCAGCCGTAGGACAGGGGCCAACACTGAAGCTTTCTTT
TRBJ2-7,-,TRBV12-3/TRBV12-4,many,CASSFGGDEQYF,TGTGCCAGCAGTTTTGGGGGAGACGAGCAGTACTTC
TRBJ1-6,-,TRBV6-6,many,CASSYRDGVNSPLHF,TGTGCCAGCAGTTACAGGGATGGGGTCAATTCACCCCTCCACTTT
TRBJ2-7,TRBD1,TRBV7-9,many,CAVRDRKGEQYF,TGTGCCGTCCGGGACAGGAAAGGCGAGCAGTACTTC
TRBJ2-7,TRBD1,TRBV20-1,many,CSAPRDRGRGEQYF,TGCAGTGCCCCAAGGGACAGGGGTCGAGGCGAGCAGTACTTC
TRBJ1-5,-,TRBV7-2,-,CASSLGTEGGWKPQHF,TGTGCCAGCAGCTTAGGGACAGAGGGCGGTTGGAAGCCCCAGCATTTT
TRBJ2-7,-,TRBV6-6,many,CASSYSSQAPYEQYF,TGTGCCAGCAGTTACTCGTCACAGGCCCCCTACGAGCAGTACTTC
TRBJ2-7,TRBD2,TRBV5-1,many,CASSFAGTSVYEQYF,TGCGCCAGCAGTTTTGCCGGGACTAGCGTATACGAGCAGTACTTC
TRBJ2-5,-,TRBV29-1,many,CSGGPGPRGVETQYF,TGCAGCGGTGGACCGGGACCTCGAGGGGTAGAGACCCAGTACTTC
TRBJ2-5,-,TRBV20-1,-,CSAPGETQYF,TGCAGTGCCCCTGGAGAGACCCAGTACTTC
TRBJ2-5,TRBD2,TRBV10-3,few,CARAGGPEETQYF,TGTGCTAGAGCGGGAGGGCCGGAAGAGACCCAGTACTTC
TRBJ1-1,-,TRBV24-1,-,CATSDLTGFGEAFF,TGTGCCACCAGTGATTTGACAGGGTTTGGTGAAGCTTTCTTT
TRBJ2-7,-,TRBV7-3,-,CASSLVSDHYEQYF,TGTGCCAGCAGCTTAGTGTCGGACCACTACGAGCAGTACTTC
TRBJ1-1,TRBD1,TRBV10-3,once,CAITNGDSVVYTEAFF,TGTGCCATCACTAATGGGGACAGCGTGGTATACACTGAAGCTTTCTTT
TRBJ2-2,-,TRBV7-9,many,CASSLGRAELFF,TGTGCCAGCAGCTTAGGCCGCGCGGAGCTGTTTTTT
TRBJ2-6,-,TRBV13,many,CASSYLLWGRSTPSLSGANVLTF,TGTGCCAGCAGCTACCTACTCTGGGGACGCAGCACCCCATCTCTCTCTGGGGCCAACGTCCTGACTTTC
TRBJ1-6,-,TRBV20-1,many,CSARGRGFNSPLHF,TGCAGTGCTAGGGGGCGGGGGTTTAATTCACCCCTCCACTTT
TRBJ2-5,-,TRBV28,many,CASSNPERTQYF,TGTGCCAGCAGTAACCCGGAGAGGACCCAGTACTTC
TRBJ2-7,TRBD2,TRBV6-5,few,CASSFTSATGPTSSYEQYF,TGTGCCAGCAGTTTCACTAGCGCAACCGGCCCCACTAGCTCCTACGAGCAGTACTTC
TRBJ2-7,TRBD1,TRBV7-2,once,CASSLYPGQGGGEQYF,TGTGCCAGCAGCCTTTACCCGGGACAGGGGGGAGGCGAGCAGTACTTC
TRBJ1-5,-,TRBV20-1,many,CSASFGTSYQPQHF,TGCAGTGCTAGTTTTGGGACATCCTATCAGCCCCAGCATTTT
TRBJ1-6,TRBD1,TRBV2,many,CASSTRDSRNSPLHF,TGTGCCAGCAGTACTCGGGACAGCCGAAATTCACCCCTCCACTTT
TRBJ1-2,-,TRBV10-2,-,CASSESGTTYTF,TGCGCCAGCAGTGAGTCTGGCACCACCTACACCTTC
TRBJ2-1,-,TRBV25-1,few,CASRQENEQFF,TGTGCCAGCAGACAGGAGAATGAGCAGTTCTTC
TRBJ1-6,-,TRBV20-1,-,CSEELYNSPLHF,TGCAGTGAGGAACTCTATAATTCACCCCTCCACTTT
TRBJ2-7,TRBD1,TRBV4-1,-,CASSLGQGARRNEQYF,TGCGCCAGCAGCTTGGGGCAGGGGGCACGTAGAAATGAGCAGTACTTC
TRBJ2-6,-,TRBV2,many,CASRKESSGANVLTF,TGTGCCAGCAGAAAAGAGAGCTCTGGGGCCAACGTCCTGACTTTC
TRBJ1-2,-,TRBV19,-,CASSHGRYGYTF,TGTGCCAGTAGCCACGGCCGGTATGGCTACACCTTC
TRBJ2-5,-,TRBV29-1,many,CSVGAETQYF,TGCAGCGTTGGCGCGGAGACCCAGTACTTC
TRBJ1-1,-,TRBV28,-,CATADLARRNTEAFF,TGTGCCACCGCCGACCTTGCCAGACGCAACACTGAAGCTTTCTTT
TRBJ1-2,-,TRBV7-9,many,CASSLFGTVYGYTF,TGTGCCAGCAGCTTATTCGGGACCGTCTATGGCTACACCTTC
TRBJ2-7,TRBD2,TRBV7-9,many,CASSPGAGTSGRFLYEQYF,TGTGCCAGCAGCCCCGGCGCCGGGACTAGCGGGAGATTTCTCTACGAGCAGTACTTC
TRBJ2-3,-,TRBV7-2,-,CASSLGHGGTDTQYF,TGTGCCAGCAGCTTGGGACATGGTGGCACAGATACGCAGTATTTT